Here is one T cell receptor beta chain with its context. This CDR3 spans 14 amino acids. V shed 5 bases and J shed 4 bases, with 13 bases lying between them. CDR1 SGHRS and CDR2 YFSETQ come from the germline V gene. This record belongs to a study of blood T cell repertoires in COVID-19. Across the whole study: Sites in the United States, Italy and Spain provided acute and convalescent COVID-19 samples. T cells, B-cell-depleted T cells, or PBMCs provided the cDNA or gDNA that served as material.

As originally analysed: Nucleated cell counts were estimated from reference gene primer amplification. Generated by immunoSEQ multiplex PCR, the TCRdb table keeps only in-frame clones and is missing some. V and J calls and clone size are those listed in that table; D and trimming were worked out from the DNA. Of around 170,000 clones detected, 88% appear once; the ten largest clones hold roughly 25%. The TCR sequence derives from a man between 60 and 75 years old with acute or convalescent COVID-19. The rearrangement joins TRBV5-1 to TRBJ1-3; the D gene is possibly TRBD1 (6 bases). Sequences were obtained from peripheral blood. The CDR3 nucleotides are TGCGCCAGCAGTAAGGGGGAGTGGGGAAACACCATATATTTT. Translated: CASSKGEWGNTIYF.